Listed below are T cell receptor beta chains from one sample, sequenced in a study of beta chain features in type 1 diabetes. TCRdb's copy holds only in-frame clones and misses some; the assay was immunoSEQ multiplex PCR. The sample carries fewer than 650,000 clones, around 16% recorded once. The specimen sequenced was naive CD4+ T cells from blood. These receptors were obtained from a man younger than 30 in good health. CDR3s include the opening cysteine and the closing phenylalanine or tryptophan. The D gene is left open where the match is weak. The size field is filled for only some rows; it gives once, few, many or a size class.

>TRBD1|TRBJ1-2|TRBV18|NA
CASSPPGDRVNYGYTF
TGTGCCAGCTCACCACCGGGGGACAGGGTTAACTATGGCTACACCTTC
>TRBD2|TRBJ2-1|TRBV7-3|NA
CASSSSGVSYNEQFF
TGTGCCAGCAGCTCTAGCGGGGTATCCTACAATGAGCAGTTCTTC
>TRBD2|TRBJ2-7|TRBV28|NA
CASSSGGPYEQYF
TGTGCCAGCAGCTCGGGGGGACCCTACGAGCAGTACTTC
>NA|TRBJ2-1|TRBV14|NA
CASSRYRDYNEQFF
TGTGCCAGCAGTCGGTATAGGGACTACAATGAGCAGTTCTTC
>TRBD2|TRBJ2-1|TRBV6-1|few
CASSPTSGGGHEQFF
TGTGCCAGCAGTCCTACTAGCGGGGGGGGCCATGAGCAGTTCTTC
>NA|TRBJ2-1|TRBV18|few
CASSRKSPSEQFF
TGTGCCAGCTCCCGTAAAAGTCCGAGTGAGCAGTTCTTC
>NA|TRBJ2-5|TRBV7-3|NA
CASSSTGYQETQYF
TGTGCCAGCAGCTCGACAGGATACCAAGAGACCCAGTACTTC
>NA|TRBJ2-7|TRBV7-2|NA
CASSPKSPGGYEQYF
TGTGCCAGCAGCCCAAAATCCCCCGGGGGCTACGAGCAGTACTTC
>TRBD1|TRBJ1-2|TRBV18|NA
CASSPGQGALSYGYTF
TGTGCCAGCTCACCAGGACAGGGGGCGCTCAGCTATGGCTACACCTTC
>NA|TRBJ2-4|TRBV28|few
CASSLTAGRVVYF
TGTGCCAGCAGTTTAACAGCTGGCAGGGTCGTGTACTTC
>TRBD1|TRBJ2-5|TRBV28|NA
CASSGTGQGAEETQYF
TGTGCCAGCAGTGGGACGGGACAGGGTGCCGAGGAGACCCAGTACTTC
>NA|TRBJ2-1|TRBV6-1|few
CASSDFAVSYNEQFF
TGTGCCAGCAGTGATTTCGCGGTCTCCTACAATGAGCAGTTCTTC
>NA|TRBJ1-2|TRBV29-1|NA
CSVVKIVGEIPYGYTF
TGCAGCGTTGTTAAGATTGTGGGAGAAATCCCATATGGCTACACCTTC
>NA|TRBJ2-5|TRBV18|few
CASSRAAGEKQETQYF
TGTGCCAGCTCACGCGCGGCCGGAGAGAAACAAGAGACCCAGTACTTC
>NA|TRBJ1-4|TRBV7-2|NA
CASSLANRGTNEKLFF
TGTGCCAGCAGCTTAGCCAACAGAGGTACTAATGAAAAACTGTTTTTT
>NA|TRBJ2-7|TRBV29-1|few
CSVEDQGSSYEQYF
TGCAGCGTTGAAGATCAGGGCAGTTCCTACGAGCAGTACTTC
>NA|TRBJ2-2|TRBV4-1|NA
CASSLLFGELFF
TGCGCCAGCAGCCTTCTATTCGGGGAGCTGTTTTTT
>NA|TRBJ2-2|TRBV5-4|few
CASSLAQKGELFF
TGTGCCAGCAGCTTGGCACAAAAGGGGGAGCTGTTTTTT
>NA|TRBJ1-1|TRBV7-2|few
CASSLLGRGAFF
TGTGCCAGCAGCTTACTGGGTAGGGGAGCTTTCTTT
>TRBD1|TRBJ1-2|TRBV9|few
CASSDATGSLYGYTF
TGTGCCAGCAGCGATGCGACAGGGTCCCTCTATGGCTACACCTTC
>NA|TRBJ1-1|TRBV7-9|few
CASSLYLRGEAFF
TGTGCCAGCAGCTTATACCTTCGCGGTGAAGCTTTCTTT
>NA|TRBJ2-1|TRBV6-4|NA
CASNKGGAGNNEQFF
TGTGCCAGCAATAAAGGGGGCGCGGGAAACAATGAGCAGTTCTTC
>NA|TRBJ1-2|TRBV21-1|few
CASRNLDRGSSGYTF
TGTGCCAGCAGAAACTTGGACAGGGGCTCAAGTGGCTACACCTTC
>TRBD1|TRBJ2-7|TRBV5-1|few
CASSLGGTGGATYEQYF
TGCGCCAGCAGCTTGGGAGGGACAGGGGGCGCGACCTACGAGCAGTACTTC
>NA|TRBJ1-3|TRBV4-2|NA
CASSPRGGNIAGNTIYF
TGTGCCAGCAGCCCGCGGGGCGGGAACATAGCTGGAAACACCATATATTTT
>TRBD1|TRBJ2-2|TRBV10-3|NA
CASYPRQGTGELFF
TGTGCCAGCTACCCTCGACAGGGCACCGGGGAGCTGTTTTTT
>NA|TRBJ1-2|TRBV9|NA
CASSFPRLSYTF
TGTGCCAGCAGCTTCCCGAGGTTGAGCTACACCTTC
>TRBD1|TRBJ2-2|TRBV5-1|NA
CASSPRQGTLAGRNTGELFF
TGCGCCAGCAGCCCCCGACAGGGTACCCTTGCGGGTCGGAACACCGGGGAGCTGTTTTTT
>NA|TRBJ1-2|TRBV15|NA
CATSREQAVIGYTF
TGTGCCACCAGCAGAGAACAGGCGGTAATAGGCTACACCTTC
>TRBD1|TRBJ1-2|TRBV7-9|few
CASSLGQGSGYTF
TGTGCCAGCAGCTTAGGACAGGGTAGTGGCTACACCTTC
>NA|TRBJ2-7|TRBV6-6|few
CASSYSWQAAYEQYF
TGTGCCAGCAGTTACTCGTGGCAGGCCGCCTACGAGCAGTACTTC
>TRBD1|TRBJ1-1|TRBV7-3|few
CASSKSGQDTEAFF
TGTGCCAGCAGCAAATCGGGACAGGACACTGAAGCTTTCTTT
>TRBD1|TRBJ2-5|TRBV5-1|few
CASDGTGRETQYF
TGCGCCAGCGACGGGACAGGGAGGGAGACCCAGTACTTC
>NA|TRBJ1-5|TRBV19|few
CASSINRENQPQHF
TGTGCCAGTAGTATTAACAGGGAAAATCAGCCCCAGCATTTT
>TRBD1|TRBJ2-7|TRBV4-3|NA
CASSRTGERDEQYF
TGCGCCAGCAGCCGGACAGGGGAGCGTGACGAGCAGTACTTC
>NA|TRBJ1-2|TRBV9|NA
CASSVAPAPGLYGYTF
TGTGCCAGCAGCGTAGCCCCGGCCCCAGGGCTCTATGGCTACACCTTC
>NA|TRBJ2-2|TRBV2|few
CASSPQGTPGELFF
TGTGCCAGCAGCCCCCAGGGAACACCCGGGGAGCTGTTTTTT
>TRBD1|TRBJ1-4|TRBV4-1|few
CASRAPGGTTNEKLFF
TGCGCCAGCAGGGCTCCAGGGGGGACAACTAATGAAAAACTGTTTTTT
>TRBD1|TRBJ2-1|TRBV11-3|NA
CASSTSGGSTNEQFF
TGTGCCAGCAGCACCTCAGGGGGCAGTACGAATGAGCAGTTCTTC
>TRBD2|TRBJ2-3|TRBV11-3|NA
CASSSRRRGGRSDTQYF
TGTGCCAGCAGCTCACGTAGGCGGGGGGGCCGCTCAGATACGCAGTATTTT
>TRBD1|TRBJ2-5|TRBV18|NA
CASSPLTGGQETQYF
TGTGCCAGCTCACCCTTGACAGGGGGCCAAGAGACCCAGTACTTC